Detailed here is one T cell receptor beta chain. What it binds is not known. This specimen belongs to a study of T cells after yellow fever vaccination. Study conclusions and caveats: Booster samples showed a return of most primary-vaccination clones (almost 97% CD4, roughly 85% CD8).

This CDR3 contains 14 residues. The germline CDR1 and CDR2 sequences are MDHEN and SYDVKM. Between the trimmed V and J ends, which lost 3 bases and 5 bases, there was a span of 11 bases. MiXCR, run by TCRdb on the 5' RACE reads, gives a single entry per CDR3 protein. Here the sample spans some 300,000 distinct CDR3 sequences, around 8.6% being singletons. The V gene is TRBV28, the J gene TRBJ2-4; D gene uncertain. The specimen comprised CD4+ T cells sorted from PBMCs, sampled 5 days after the yellow fever booster vaccination. The receptor comes from a man aged 18-30 years who received the YFV17D yellow fever vaccine. The CDR3 nucleotides are TGTGCCAGCAGTTTTTTGGGCAGAGAAAACATTCAGTACTTC. This sequence encodes CASSFLGRENIQYF. The full variable domain, completed using reference TRBV28 and TRBJ2-4, is DVKVTQSSRYLVKRTGEKVFLECVQDMDHENMFWYRQDPGLGLRLIYFSYDVKMKEKGDIPEGYSVSREKKERFSLILESASTNQTSMYLCASSFLGRENIQYFGAGTRLSVL.